Listed here are 28 T cell receptor beta chains from one sample, sequenced in a study of beta chain features in type 1 diabetes (dated by TCRdb to about 2018). Points the paper makes about the study in general: Type 1 diabetes patients showed a moderate but significant shortening of TCRB CDR3 length in all four CD4+ subsets.

Their specific antigens are unknown. Library generation was performed with the immunoSEQ multiplex PCR assay. The High Capacity cDNA Reverse Transcription Kit was used to reverse transcribe all of the isolated RNA, meaning that expressed TCRB transcripts were what got sequenced. TCRdb obtained this table from immuneACCESS and retained in-frame rearrangements with V and J assigned. These tables miss some clones; where compared with another copy, unresolved V genes account for less than half of the shortfall, and the remainder is unexplained. The sample table lists around 250,000 clones, about a fifth of them with a count of one. The ten most abundant clones make up approximately 0.029% of the sample. The sequencing sample was made of naive CD4+ T cells from blood. The sample's cell subset or site label is to be understood as: true naive CD4+ T cells. These receptors were obtained from a woman in her 40s with type 1 diabetes.

The gene calls are TRBV29-1 and TRBJ2-7; D ambiguous. Trimming stripped 4 bases from V and 4 bases from J, with 14 bases between. The germline CDR1 and CDR2 sequences are SQVTM and ANQGSEA. This CDR3 spans 13 amino acids. Written as DNA, the CDR3 is TGCAGCGTTGGTCGGCACCTCGGGTACGAGCAGTACTTC. Its translation is CSVGRHLGYEQYF.

This clone was observed a handful of times. V usage is TRBV4-2 and J usage is TRBJ2-2; 10 nucleotides align to TRBD1. Germline loops: CDR1 LGHNA, CDR2 YNFKEQ. J was trimmed by 7 bases and V by 0 bases; bases with no gene match: 5. The CDR3 is 16 amino acids. CDR3 DNA: TGTGCCAGCAGCCAAGATCCGACAGGGGGCTTCGGGGAGCTGTTTTTT. The encoded protein is CASSQDPTGGFGELFF.

In this sample, this clone turned up a few times. The J gene is TRBJ2-1, the V gene TRBV9; 10 nucleotides agree with TRBD1. The CDR3 sequence is 14 residues long. Germline loops: CDR1 SGDLS, CDR2 YYNGEE. J gave up 6 bases and V 4 bases, and 4 bases lay outside the gene matches. CDR3 DNA sequence: TGTGCCAGCAGCCGCGACAGGGGGCTCAATGAGCAGTTCTTC. Residues: CASSRDRGLNEQFF.

This clone occurred a few times. The chain carries TRBV29-1 and TRBJ1-1; D gene ambiguous. Germline CDR1 is SQVTM and CDR2 is ANQGSEA. This CDR3 has 14 amino acids. V lost 4 bases to trimming and J lost 0 bases, with 12 bases between them. CDR3: CSVAQLNMNTEAFF. The CDR3, as DNA: TGCAGCGTTGCACAGCTCAATATGAACACTGAAGCTTTCTTT.

In DNA, the CDR3 is TGCAGCGTTGAGACGGGAAGTGGGGCCAACGTCCTGACTTTC. Translation gives CSVETGSGANVLTF. The chain links TRBV29-1 to TRBJ2-6; D might be TRBD2 (5 bases). The CDR3 runs to 14 residues. The germline V gene encodes CDR1 SQVTM and CDR2 ANQGSEA. V was cut by 3 bases and J by 3 bases, with 9 bases left in between. The full variable domain, completed using reference TRBV29-1 and TRBJ2-6, is SAVISQKPSRDICQRGTSLTIQCQVDSQVTMMFWYRQQPGQSLTLIATANQGSEATYESGFVIDKFPISRPNLTFSTLTVSNMSPEDSSIYLCSVETGSGANVLTFGAGSRLTVL.

This clone was seen a handful of times. The chain is built from TRBV9 and TRBJ2-1; possible D gene TRBD2, 6 bases. Trimming stripped 4 bases from V and 0 bases from J, with 17 bases between. The germline V gene encodes CDR1 SGDLS and CDR2 YYNGEE. The CDR3 consists of 17 residues. The CDR3 region has the DNA TGTGCCAGCAGCTCCCCCACCGACGGGAGCTCCTACAATGAGCAGTTCTTC. This translates into CASSSPTDGSSYNEQFF. The full variable domain, its missing parts supplied by reference TRBV9 and TRBJ2-1, is DSGVTQTPKHLITATGQRVTLRCSPRSGDLSVYWYQQSLDQGLQFLIQYYNGEERAKGNILERFSAQQFPDLHSELNLSSLELGDSALYFCASSSPTDGSSYNEQFFGPGTRLTVL.

For the CDR3, the DNA is TGTGCCATCAGTGAGACAAGGAGGGTGAATGAAAAACTGTTTTTT. It specifies CAISETRRVNEKLFF. The J gene is TRBJ1-4, the V gene TRBV10-3; D remains unclear. Germline V gene lookup returns CDR1 ENHRY and CDR2 SYGVKD. The CDR3 contains 15 residues. V gave up 2 bases and J gave up 5 bases, with 12 bases separating them.

The chain combines TRBV6-5 with TRBJ2-3; D perhaps matches TRBD1 (6 bases). V was shortened by 6 bases and J by 0 bases, with 10 bases between the two germline ends. The CDR3 is 14 residues long. Germline lookup yields CDR1 MNHEY and CDR2 SVGAGI. CDR3: CASSRTASTDTQYF. The CDR3 bases are TGTGCCAGCAGCCGGACAGCTAGCACAGATACGCAGTATTTT.

A few counts support this clone. The chain joins TRBV4-2 to TRBJ2-1; possible D gene TRBD1, 6 bases. The CDR3 consists of 16 residues. The V gene lost 1 base and the J gene lost 2 bases, with 12 bases spanning the gap. Germline lookup yields CDR1 LGHNA and CDR2 YNFKEQ. CDR3 sequence: CASSQVERGTYNEQFF. CDR3 DNA: TGTGCCAGCAGCCAAGTTGAGAGGGGGACCTACAATGAGCAGTTCTTC.

This clone was observed a few times. At one of its ends the junction is not consistent with the germline gene, which may arise from a read error. V usage is TRBV20-1 and J usage is TRBJ2-7; D uncertain. The CDR3 has 11 residues. Germline CDR1 is DFQATT and CDR2 is SNEGSKA (reference sequence). CDR3 nucleotide sequence: TGCAGTGCTAGAGATCGGTACGGGCAGTACTTC. Its protein is CSARDRYGQYF.

The CDR3 nucleotides are TGTGCCAGCAGCTTGGCGGCGGGAGGGCCGAATGAGCAGTTCTTC. The encoded protein is CASSLAAGGPNEQFF. The chain links TRBV5-6 to TRBJ2-1; 9 bases match TRBD2. Germline V gene sequence: CDR1 SGHDT, CDR2 YYEEEE. The CDR3 extends over 15 amino acids. The V segment lost 0 bases and the J segment 7 bases; nucleotides outside the gene matches: 5.

The chain combines TRBV4-2 with TRBJ2-3; no firm D call. CDR1 is LGHNA, CDR2 YNFKEQ, per germline. This CDR3 spans 12 amino acids. Trimming took 0 bases from V and 7 from J, leaving 5 bases between them. CDR3 in amino acids: CASSQDVNTQYF. The CDR3 coding sequence is TGTGCCAGCAGCCAAGATGTAAATACGCAGTATTTT.

The table lists this clone with a few counts. The chain has TRBV10-3 and TRBJ2-1, with 8 positions matching TRBD2. The CDR3 runs to 14 residues. V was pared by 11 bases and J by 9 bases, with 15 bases of the junction left unmatched. Germline V gene sequence: CDR1 ENHRY, CDR2 SYGVKD. CDR3 sequence: CAARPGLERGEQFF. The CDR3 nucleotides read TGTGCCGCCCGTCCGGGACTAGAGAGGGGTGAGCAGTTCTTC.

The chain recombines TRBV18 with TRBJ2-6; D is perhaps TRBD1 (6 bases). Germline values: CDR1 KGHSH, CDR2 LQKENI. V lost 6 bases and J 0 bases, leaving 18 bases between the germline ends. The CDR3 length is 18 residues. CDR3 amino acids: CASSDRDTGSSGANVLTF. CDR3 nucleotides: TGTGCCAGCTCGGACCGGGACACAGGATCCTCTGGGGCCAACGTCCTGACTTTC.

The J gene is TRBJ2-1, the V gene TRBV7-3, with 14 bases matching TRBD2. The CDR3 sequence is 16 residues long. CDR1 is SGHTA, CDR2 FQGTGA, per germline. V lost 5 bases, J lost 4 bases, and 4 bases stayed unmatched. CDR3 in amino acids: CASSLTSGGDYNEQFF. The CDR3 nucleotides are TGTGCCAGCAGCCTGACTAGCGGGGGGGATTACAATGAGCAGTTCTTC.

A few counts support this clone. CDR3: CSAAHQRAFF. The CDR3 region has the DNA TGCAGTGCCGCACATCAGCGGGCTTTCTTT. The rearrangement joins TRBV20-1 to TRBJ1-1; D is unresolved. Germline-derived CDR1 and CDR2 are DFQATT and SNEGSKA (reference sequence). V shed 6 bases and J shed 11 bases, with 13 bases lying between them. The CDR3 length is 10 residues.

V usage is TRBV29-1 and J usage is TRBJ2-2, with TRBD1 as a possible D gene (6 bases). The germline CDR1 and CDR2 sequences are SQVTM and ANQGSEA. Deletions cut 6 bases from V and 1 base from J, with 21 bases between. This CDR3 has 17 residues. The CDR3 sequence: CSVGRGSVGGNTGELFF. The CDR3 region has the DNA TGCAGCGTCGGAAGGGGCAGCGTAGGGGGGAACACCGGGGAGCTGTTTTTT.

V usage is TRBV28 and J usage is TRBJ1-1, with 9 positions matching TRBD1. The V and J ends lost 5 bases and 1 base, in that order; junction bases with no gene match: 5. The CDR3 is made up of 15 amino acids. Germline-derived CDR1 and CDR2 are MDHEN and SYDVKM. The CDR3 protein is CASSPPTGGNTEAFF. Written as DNA, the CDR3 is TGTGCCAGCAGTCCACCGACAGGGGGGAACACTGAAGCTTTCTTT.

The V call is TRBV7-8, the J call TRBJ1-6; 9 positions match TRBD1. The J segment lost 3 bases and the V segment lost 1 base, leaving 4 bases of the junction unmatched. Germline lookup yields CDR1 SGHVS and CDR2 FQNEAQ. The CDR3 is 17 amino acids. CDR3 DNA: TGTGCCAGCAGCTTAGGGGACAGGGACCACTATAATTCACCCCTCCACTTT. This gives the protein CASSLGDRDHYNSPLHF.

In its sample, this clone was seen a few times. The chain joins TRBV30 to TRBJ2-5; 12 bases are shared with TRBD1. CDR1 GTSNPN and CDR2 SVGIG come from the germline V gene (reference sequence). This CDR3 is 15 amino acids long. The V and J ends lost 3 bases and 7 bases, in that order; junction bases with no gene match: 9. CDR3 bases: TGTGCCTGGAGCCCCCGGGACAGGGGGCGAGGGACCCAGTACTTC. Translation gives CAWSPRDRGRGTQYF.

This clone turned up a few times. The gene calls are TRBV29-1 and TRBJ1-1, with D possibly matching TRBD1 (5 bases). The germline V gene has CDR1 SQVTM and CDR2 ANQGSEA. The CDR3 length is 12 residues. V lost 6 bases, J lost 7 bases, and 15 bases lay in between. The DNA for the CDR3 is TGCAGCGTCTCGGACACGGTAATTGAAGCTTTCTTT. It specifies CSVSDTVIEAFF.

The chain recombines TRBV28 with TRBJ2-1, with TRBD1 matching over 7 bases. The V gene's germline CDR1 is MDHEN and CDR2 SYDVKM. After removal of 3 bases from V and 2 bases from J, the junction contained 4 bases not matched to a gene. The CDR3 has 15 residues. The CDR3: CASSFHRGTYNEQFF. DNA for the CDR3: TGTGCCAGCAGTTTTCACAGGGGCACCTACAATGAGCAGTTCTTC.

In this sample, this clone turned up a few times. The V gene is TRBV5-1, the J gene TRBJ2-2; the D gene is possibly TRBD2 (5 bases). Germline loops: CDR1 SGHRS, CDR2 YFSETQ. This CDR3 has 15 amino acids. Deletions cut 2 bases from V and 0 bases from J, with 8 bases between. CDR3 DNA sequence: TGCGCCAGCAGCTTACCCGGGGCGAACACCGGGGAGCTGTTTTTT. Translated: CASSLPGANTGELFF. Combining the CDR3 with reference TRBV5-1 and TRBJ2-2 gives the whole variable domain KAGVTQTPRYLIKTRGQQVTLSCSPISGHRSVSWYQQTPGQGLQFLFEYFSETQRNKGNFPGRFSGRQFSNSRSEMNVSTLELGDSALYLCASSLPGANTGELFFGEGSRLTVL.

This clone was recorded a few times. The rearrangement links TRBV18 to TRBJ1-5; TRBD1 aligns across 7 bases. Trimming cost V 1 base and J 1 base; bases outside gene matches: 1. Germline V gene data show CDR1 as KGHSH and CDR2 as LQKENI. The CDR3 runs 15 residues. The CDR3 DNA is TGTGCCAGCTCACCACAGGGACAGAGCAATCAGCCCCAGCATTTT. It codes for CASSPQGQSNQPQHF.

For the CDR3, the DNA is TGTGCCAGCAGCTTAGCGCCGGGGGGGAGCACAGATACGCAGTATTTT. Translating it yields CASSLAPGGSTDTQYF. The rearrangement uses TRBV7-2 and TRBJ2-3; 8 bases map to TRBD2. V lost 0 bases to trimming and J lost 0 bases; unmatched junction nucleotides: 2. The CDR3 length is 16 residues. Germline CDR1 reads SGHTA; CDR2 reads FQGNSA.

A few counts support this clone. The genes are TRBV9 and TRBJ2-1, with 9 bases that match TRBD2. Per the germline V gene, CDR1 is SGDLS and CDR2 is YYNGEE. The V and J ends lost 3 bases and 7 bases, in that order; junction bases with no gene match: 8. The CDR3 has 15 amino acids. The CDR3 region is CASSAVAGVGNEQFF. DNA for the CDR3: TGTGCCAGCAGCGCCGTAGCGGGAGTGGGTAATGAGCAGTTCTTC.

V gene TRBV30 combines with J gene TRBJ1-2; 7 bases fit TRBD1. The CDR3 runs to 13 residues. The V gene's germline CDR1 is GTSNPN and CDR2 SVGIG (reference sequence). The trim removed 0 bases at V and 4 bases at J, leaving 2 bases unmatched. Here the CDR3 reads CAWSVGQPYGYTF. CDR3 in DNA: TGTGCCTGGAGTGTGGGACAGCCCTATGGCTACACCTTC.

The chain links TRBV6-5 to TRBJ1-1; 7 nucleotides align to TRBD1. V dropped 0 bases and J dropped 4; count of bases not matched to a gene: 2. CDR3 length: 14 residues. CDR1 MNHEY and CDR2 SVGAGI come from the germline V gene. The DNA of the CDR3 is TGTGCCAGCAGTTACTCGACAGGGATCACTGAAGCTTTCTTT. Its translation: CASSYSTGITEAFF.